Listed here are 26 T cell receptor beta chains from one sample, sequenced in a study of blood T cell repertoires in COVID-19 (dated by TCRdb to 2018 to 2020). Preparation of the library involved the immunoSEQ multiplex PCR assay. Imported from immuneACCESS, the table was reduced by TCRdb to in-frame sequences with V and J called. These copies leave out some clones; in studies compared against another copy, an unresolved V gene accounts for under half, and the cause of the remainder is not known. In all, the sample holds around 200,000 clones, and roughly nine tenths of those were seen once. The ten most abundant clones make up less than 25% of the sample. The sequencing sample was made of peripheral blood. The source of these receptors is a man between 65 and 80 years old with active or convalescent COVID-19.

CDR3 in DNA: TGTGCCAGCAGTTTATATGCTAGCGGGAGTACGAGTGAGCAGTACTTC. Protein product: CASSLYASGSTSEQYF. The gene calls are TRBV28 and TRBJ2-7, with 10 bases aligning to TRBD2. The J segment lost 7 bases and the V segment lost 1 base, leaving 10 bases of the junction unmatched. Germline V gives CDR1 MDHEN, CDR2 SYDVKM. This CDR3 has 16 amino acids.

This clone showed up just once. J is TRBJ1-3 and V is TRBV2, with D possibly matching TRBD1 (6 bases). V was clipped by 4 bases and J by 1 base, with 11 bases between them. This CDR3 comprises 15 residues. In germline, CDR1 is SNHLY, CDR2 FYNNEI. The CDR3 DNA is TGTGCCAGCAGTGTGAGGGGGAGTTCTGGAAACACCATATATTTT. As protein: CASSVRGSSGNTIYF.

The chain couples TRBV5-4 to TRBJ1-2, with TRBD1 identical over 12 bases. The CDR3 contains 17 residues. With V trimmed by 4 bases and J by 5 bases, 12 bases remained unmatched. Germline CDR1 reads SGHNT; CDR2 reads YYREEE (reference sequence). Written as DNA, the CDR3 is TGTGCCAGCAGCGCCGGGACAGGGGGCCACCAAGGATATGGCTACACCTTC. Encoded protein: CASSAGTGGHQGYGYTF.

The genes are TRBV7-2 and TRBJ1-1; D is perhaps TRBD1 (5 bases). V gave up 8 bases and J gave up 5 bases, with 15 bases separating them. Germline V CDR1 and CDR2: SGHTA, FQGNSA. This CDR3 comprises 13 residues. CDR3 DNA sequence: TGTGCCAGCCTCGACCCGGGGGGAACTGAAGCTTTCTTT. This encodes CASLDPGGTEAFF.

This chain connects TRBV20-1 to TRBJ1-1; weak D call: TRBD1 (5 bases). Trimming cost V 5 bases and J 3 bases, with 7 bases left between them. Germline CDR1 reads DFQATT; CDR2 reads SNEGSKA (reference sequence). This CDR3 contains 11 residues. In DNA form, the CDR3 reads TGCAGTGCTCCAGGGTACACTGAAGCTTTCTTT. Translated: CSAPGYTEAFF.

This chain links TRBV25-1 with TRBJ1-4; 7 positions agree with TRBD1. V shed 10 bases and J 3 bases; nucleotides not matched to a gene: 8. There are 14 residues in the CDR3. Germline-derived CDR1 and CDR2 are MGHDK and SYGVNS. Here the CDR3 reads CATPSGTANEKLFF. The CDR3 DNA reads TGTGCCACCCCCTCCGGGACAGCTAATGAAAAACTGTTTTTT.

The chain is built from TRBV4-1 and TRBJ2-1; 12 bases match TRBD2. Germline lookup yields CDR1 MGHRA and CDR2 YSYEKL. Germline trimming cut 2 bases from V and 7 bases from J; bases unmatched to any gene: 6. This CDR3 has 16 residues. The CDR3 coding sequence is TGCGCCAGCAGCCAACAACTAGCGGGAGGTCTAAATGAGCAGTTCTTC. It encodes CASSQQLAGGLNEQFF.

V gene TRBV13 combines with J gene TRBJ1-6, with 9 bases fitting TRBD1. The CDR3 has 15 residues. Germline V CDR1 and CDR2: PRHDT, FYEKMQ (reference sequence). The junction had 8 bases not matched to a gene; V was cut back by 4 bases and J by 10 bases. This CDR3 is CASSSSGQGLSPLHF. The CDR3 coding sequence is TGTGCCAGCAGCTCCTCCGGACAGGGGCTCTCACCCCTCCACTTT.

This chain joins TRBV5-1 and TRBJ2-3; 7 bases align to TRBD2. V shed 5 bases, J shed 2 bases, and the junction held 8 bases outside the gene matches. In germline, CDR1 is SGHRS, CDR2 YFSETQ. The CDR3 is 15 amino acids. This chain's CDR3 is CASSWGLADTDTQYF. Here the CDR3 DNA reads TGCGCCAGCAGTTGGGGTCTAGCGGACACAGATACGCAGTATTTT.

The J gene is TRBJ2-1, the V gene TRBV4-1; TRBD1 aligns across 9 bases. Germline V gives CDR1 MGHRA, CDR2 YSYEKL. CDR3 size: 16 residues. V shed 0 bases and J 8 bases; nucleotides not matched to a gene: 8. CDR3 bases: TGCGCCAGCAGCCAAGACCGGGACAGGGCCCGCTATGAGCAGTTCTTC. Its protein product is CASSQDRDRARYEQFF.

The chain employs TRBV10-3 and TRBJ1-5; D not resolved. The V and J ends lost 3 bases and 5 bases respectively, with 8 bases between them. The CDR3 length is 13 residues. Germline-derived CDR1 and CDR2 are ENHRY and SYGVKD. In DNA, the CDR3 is TGTGCCATCAGTGATGGCATATATCAGCCCCAGCATTTT. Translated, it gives CAISDGIYQPQHF.

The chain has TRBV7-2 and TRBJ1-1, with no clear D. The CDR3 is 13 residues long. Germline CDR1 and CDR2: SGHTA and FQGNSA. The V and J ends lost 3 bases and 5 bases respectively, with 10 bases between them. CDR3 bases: TGTGCCAGCAGCTTGCGGGGAAGGACTGAAGCTTTCTTT. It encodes CASSLRGRTEAFF.

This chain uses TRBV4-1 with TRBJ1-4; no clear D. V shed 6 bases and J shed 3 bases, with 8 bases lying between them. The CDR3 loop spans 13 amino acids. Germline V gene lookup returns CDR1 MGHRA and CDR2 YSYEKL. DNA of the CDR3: TGCGCCAGCAGAAGGGAGGCTAATGAAAAACTGTTTTTT. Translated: CASRREANEKLFF.

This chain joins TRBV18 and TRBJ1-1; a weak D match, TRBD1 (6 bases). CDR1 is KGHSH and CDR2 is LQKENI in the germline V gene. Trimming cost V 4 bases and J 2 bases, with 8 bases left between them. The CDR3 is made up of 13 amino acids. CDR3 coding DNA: TGTGCCAGCTCACTACAGGGAAACACTGAAGCTTTCTTT. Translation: CASSLQGNTEAFF.

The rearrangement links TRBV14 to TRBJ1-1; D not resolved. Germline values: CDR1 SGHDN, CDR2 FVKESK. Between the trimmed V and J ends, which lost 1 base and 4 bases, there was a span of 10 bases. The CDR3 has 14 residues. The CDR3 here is CASSQVPRSTEAFF. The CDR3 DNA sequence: TGTGCCAGCAGCCAAGTCCCCCGGAGCACTGAAGCTTTCTTT.

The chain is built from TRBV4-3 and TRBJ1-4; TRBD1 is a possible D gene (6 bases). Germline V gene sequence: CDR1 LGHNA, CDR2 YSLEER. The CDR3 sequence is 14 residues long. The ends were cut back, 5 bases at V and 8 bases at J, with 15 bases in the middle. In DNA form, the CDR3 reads TGCGCCAGCAGCTCAACAGGGTCAGGGGAAAAACTGTTTTTT. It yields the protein CASSSTGSGEKLFF.

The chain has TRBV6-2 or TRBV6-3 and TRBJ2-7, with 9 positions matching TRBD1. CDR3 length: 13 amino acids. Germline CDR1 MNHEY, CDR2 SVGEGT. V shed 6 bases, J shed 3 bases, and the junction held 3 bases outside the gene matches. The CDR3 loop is CASSQDRGYEQYF. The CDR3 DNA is TGTGCCAGCAGCCAGGACAGGGGCTACGAGCAGTACTTC.

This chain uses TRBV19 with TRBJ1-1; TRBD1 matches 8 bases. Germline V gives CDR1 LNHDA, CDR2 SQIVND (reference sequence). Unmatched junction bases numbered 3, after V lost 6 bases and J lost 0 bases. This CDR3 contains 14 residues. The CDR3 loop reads CASRTGDLNTEAFF. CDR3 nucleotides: TGTGCCAGTAGGACAGGGGATCTGAACACTGAAGCTTTCTTT.

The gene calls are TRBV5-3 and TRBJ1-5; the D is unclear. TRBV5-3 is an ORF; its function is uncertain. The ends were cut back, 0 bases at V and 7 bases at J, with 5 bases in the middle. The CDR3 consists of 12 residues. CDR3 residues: CARSLEHQPQHF. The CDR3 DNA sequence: TGTGCCAGAAGCTTGGAACACCAGCCCCAGCATTTT.

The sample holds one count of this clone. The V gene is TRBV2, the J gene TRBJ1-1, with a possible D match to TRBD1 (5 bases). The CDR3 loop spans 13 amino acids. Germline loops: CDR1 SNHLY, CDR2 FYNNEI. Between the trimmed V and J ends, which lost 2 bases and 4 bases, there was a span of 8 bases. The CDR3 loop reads CASSEQGFTEAFF. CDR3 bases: TGTGCCAGCAGTGAACAGGGATTCACTGAAGCTTTCTTT.

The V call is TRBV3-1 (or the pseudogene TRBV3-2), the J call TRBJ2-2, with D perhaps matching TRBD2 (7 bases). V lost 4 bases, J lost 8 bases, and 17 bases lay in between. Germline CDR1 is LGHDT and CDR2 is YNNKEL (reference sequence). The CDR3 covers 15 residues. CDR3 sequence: CASSPSFRGAGELFF. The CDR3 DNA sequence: TGTGCCAGCAGCCCATCCTTCCGGGGGGCTGGGGAGCTGTTTTTT.

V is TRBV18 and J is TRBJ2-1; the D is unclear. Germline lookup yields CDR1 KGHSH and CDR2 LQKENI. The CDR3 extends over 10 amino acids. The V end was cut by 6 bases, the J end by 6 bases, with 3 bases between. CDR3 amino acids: CASSGNEQFF. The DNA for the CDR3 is TGTGCCAGCTCCGGCAATGAGCAGTTCTTC.

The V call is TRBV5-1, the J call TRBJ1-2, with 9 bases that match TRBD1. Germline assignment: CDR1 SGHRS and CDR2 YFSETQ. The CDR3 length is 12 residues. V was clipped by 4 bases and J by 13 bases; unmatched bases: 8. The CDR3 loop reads CASSPGQGSLTF. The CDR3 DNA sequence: TGCGCCAGCAGCCCGGGACAGGGAAGTCTCACCTTC.

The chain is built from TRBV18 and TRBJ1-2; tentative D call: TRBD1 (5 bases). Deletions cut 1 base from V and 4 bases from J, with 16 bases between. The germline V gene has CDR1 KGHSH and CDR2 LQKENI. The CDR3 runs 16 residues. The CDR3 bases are TGTGCCAGCTCACCACTTGACAGTCTGAACCTCTATGGCTACACCTTC. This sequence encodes CASSPLDSLNLYGYTF.

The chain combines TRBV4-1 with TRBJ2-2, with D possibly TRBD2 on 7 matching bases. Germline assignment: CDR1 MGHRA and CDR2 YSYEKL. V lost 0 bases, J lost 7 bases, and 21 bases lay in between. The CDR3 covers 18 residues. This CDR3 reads CASSQEEVGGRGVGELFF. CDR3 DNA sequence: TGCGCCAGCAGCCAAGAGGAAGTCGGGGGGCGCGGGGTCGGGGAGCTGTTTTTT.

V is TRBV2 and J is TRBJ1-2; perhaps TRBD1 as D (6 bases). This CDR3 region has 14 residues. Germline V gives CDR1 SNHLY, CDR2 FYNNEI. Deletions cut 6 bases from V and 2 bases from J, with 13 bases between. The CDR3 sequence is CASSMTGTNYGYTF. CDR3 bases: TGTGCCAGCAGCATGACAGGTACCAACTATGGCTACACCTTC.